Below are 18 T cell receptor beta chains sequenced from a single sample in a study of monozygotic twins with inflammatory bowel disease. TCRdb reworked the 5' RACE reads into one entry per CDR3 protein, no DNA. The ten most abundant clones cover more than 2% of a sample with approximately 400,000 distinct CDR3 sequences. The specimen was blood. The receptors were gathered from a human donor with ulcerative colitis or Crohn's disease, or a healthy co-twin of an affected twin (not recorded which).

The chain has TRBV12-3 or TRBV12-4 and TRBJ2-1; with no DNA, the TCRdb D assignment of TRBD2 cannot be verified. The CDR3 has 13 amino acids. The CDR3 here is CASTTSGVPRGFF.

The rearrangement links TRBV5-1 to TRBJ2-3; TCRdb picks TRBD2, but there is no DNA to check that call. Germline V gene lookup returns CDR1 SGHRS and CDR2 YFSETQ. The CDR3 has 14 residues. This chain's CDR3 is CASNRDSSGDTQYF.

V gene TRBV11-2 combines with J gene TRBJ2-1. Per the germline V gene, CDR1 is SGHAT and CDR2 is FQNNGV. The CDR3 is 13 amino acids. Here the CDR3 reads CASSLVRAHEQFF.

The V and J genes are TRBV7-2 and TRBJ1-4; the D gene TCRdb calls, TRBD1, cannot be checked with no DNA. This CDR3 has 15 residues. Per the germline V gene, CDR1 is SGHTA and CDR2 is FQGNSA. This chain's CDR3 is CASSLGGKTNEKLFF.

This sequence joins TRBV11-3 and TRBJ2-2; TCRdb lists TRBD2, though no DNA is available to test this call. Germline values: CDR1 SGHNT, CDR2 YENEEA. This CDR3 spans 15 amino acids. The CDR3 reads CASSPKGPVAGELFF.

The chain is built from TRBV29-1 and TRBJ2-1; without DNA, the TCRdb call of TRBD2 cannot be checked. The CDR3 sequence is 15 residues long. Per the germline V gene, CDR1 is SQVTM and CDR2 is ANQGSEA. This CDR3 is CSVGASGSSYNEQFF.

This rearrangement joins TRBV27 to TRBJ2-7. CDR1 is MNHEY and CDR2 is SMNVEV in the germline V gene (reference sequence). The CDR3 is 16 amino acids. The chain's CDR3 is CASSRSEPLLSYEQYF.

The chain recombines TRBV28 with TRBJ2-7; the D call from TCRdb, TRBD1, cannot be confirmed without DNA. CDR3 length: 12 residues. Germline V gives CDR1 MDHEN, CDR2 SYDVKM. This CDR3 reads CASSLLESEQYF.

The chain is built from TRBV12-3 or TRBV12-4 and TRBJ1-2. The length of the CDR3 is 16 residues. CDR3 region: CASSLGGASPRGGYTF.

The chain employs TRBV2 and TRBJ2-6; the TCRdb D gene call, TRBD2, has no DNA to confirm it. This CDR3 spans 18 amino acids. Per the germline V gene, CDR1 is SNHLY and CDR2 is FYNNEI. This CDR3 reads CASRIPGLAEFGANVLTF.

The chain is built from TRBV7-2 and TRBJ2-7. This CDR3 contains 12 residues. Germline V gives CDR1 SGHTA, CDR2 FQGNSA. This CDR3 reads CASSRSHGEQYF.

V and J are TRBV19 and TRBJ1-5. Germline CDR1 is LNHDA and CDR2 is SQIVND (reference sequence). This CDR3 comprises 12 residues. CDR3 in amino acids: CASKKGKQPQHF.

This sequence joins TRBV19 and TRBJ2-1. Germline loops: CDR1 LNHDA, CDR2 SQIVND (reference sequence). The CDR3 has 12 residues. This CDR3 reads CASSSKVNEQFF.

The chain carries TRBV28 and TRBJ2-5; TCRdb indicates TRBD1, and absent DNA this call remains unverified. CDR3 size: 14 residues. In germline, CDR1 is MDHEN, CDR2 SYDVKM. CDR3 amino acids: CATHGAGEGETQYF.

This rearrangement joins TRBV20-1 to TRBJ1-5. CDR3 length: 16 residues. Germline V CDR1 and CDR2: DFQATT, SNEGSKA (reference sequence). The CDR3 loop is CSAREGREGPNQPQHF.

The rearrangement links TRBV5-4 to TRBJ2-1; TCRdb names TRBD2, which stays unverified in the absence of DNA. The CDR3 is made up of 15 amino acids. CDR1 and CDR2 from the germline V gene are SGHNT and YYREEE (reference sequence). The CDR3 loop is CASSSSLAGDNEQFF.

The chain couples TRBV7-9 to TRBJ2-1. Per germline, CDR1 SEHNR and CDR2 FQNEAQ (reference sequence). The CDR3 is made up of 13 amino acids. The CDR3 region is CASSLGDGYEQFF. The full variable domain, its missing parts supplied by reference TRBV7-9 and TRBJ2-1, is DTGVSQNPRHKITKRGQNVTFRCDPISEHNRLYWYRQTLGQGPEFLTYFQNEAQLEKSRLLSDRFSAERPKGSFSTLEIQRTEQGDSAMYLCASSLGDGYEQFFGPGTRLTVL.

The chain carries TRBV7-2 and TRBJ2-3; TCRdb selects TRBD1, and the lack of DNA leaves this call unchecked. This CDR3 region has 14 residues. Germline lookup yields CDR1 SGHTA and CDR2 FQGNSA. CDR3 sequence reads: CASSPGVSTDTQYF.